This is a list of T cell receptor beta chains from one sample in a study of cytomegalovirus exposure and HLA in healthy donors. Assay: immunoSEQ multiplex PCR; the TCRdb copy retains only in-frame clones and omits some. The sample carries about 160,000 clones, over 75% recorded once. The sequenced sample was PBMCs. These receptors all come from a woman under 30 in good health and CMV-seronegative. Both conserved end residues are part of each CDR3. The D gene is left open where the match is weak. The size field is filled for only some rows; it gives once, few, many or a size class.

D,V,size,J,DNA,CDR3
-,TRBV5-5,-,TRBJ2-5,TGTGCCAGCAGCTCTTTCCAGGAACAAGAGACCCAGTACTTC,CASSSFQEQETQYF
-,TRBV7-8,-,TRBJ2-4,TGTGCCAGCAGCTTAACTTGGTCATCAAGAGTCAAAAACATTCAGTACTTC,CASSLTWSSRVKNIQYF
-,TRBV6-1,-,TRBJ1-1,TGTGCCAGCAGTGAGTCAGGGATAGGAGCTTTCTTT,CASSESGIGAFF
-,TRBV28,-,TRBJ1-1,TGTGCCAGCAGATCCTTCGGACTGGAAGCTTTCTTT,CASRSFGLEAFF
-,TRBV6-1,-,TRBJ2-7,TGTGCCAGCAGTGAACGACAGATGACCTACGAGCAGTACTTC,CASSERQMTYEQYF
TRBD2,TRBV4-2,-,TRBJ2-1,TGTGCCAGCAGCCTAATTTCCGGGACTAGCGGGAGCTCCTACAATGAGCAGTTCTTC,CASSLISGTSGSSYNEQFF
-,TRBV9,once,TRBJ2-5,TGTGCCAGCAGCGTAGAGACAGGCCAAGAGACCCAGTACTTC,CASSVETGQETQYF
-,TRBV4-1,-,TRBJ1-1,TGCGCCAGCAGCCAAGATCGGAAGGGGGAAGCTTTCTTT,CASSQDRKGEAFF
-,TRBV5-1,few,TRBJ1-5,TGCGCCAGCAGCTTGACAGTAAATCAGCCCCAGCATTTT,CASSLTVNQPQHF
TRBD1,TRBV14,-,TRBJ1-2,TGTGCCAGCAGCCCACAGGGGGCATCCTACTATGGCTACACCTTC,CASSPQGASYYGYTF
TRBD2,TRBV9,few,TRBJ2-1,TGTGCCAGCAGCGGGACTAGCGGGGGGCCTGAGCAGTTCTTC,CASSGTSGGPEQFF
TRBD2,TRBV5-1,-,TRBJ2-7,TGCGCCAGCAGCCCCCAAGGACTAGCGGGAGGAACTATCTCCTACGAGCAGTACTTC,CASSPQGLAGGTISYEQYF
-,TRBV5-1,-,TRBJ2-3,TGCGCCAGCAGCTTGTCAGGGGACAGCACAGATACGCAGTATTTT,CASSLSGDSTDTQYF
-,TRBV25-1,few,TRBJ2-2,TGTGCTCTGCTGGCGAGGACCGGGGAGCTGTTTTTT,CALLARTGELFF
-,TRBV7-9,-,TRBJ2-3,TGTGCCAGCAGCTCAGCCTACGGAAGCGGCGGGATCACAGATACGCAGTATTTT,CASSSAYGSGGITDTQYF
TRBD1,TRBV7-9,-,TRBJ2-5,TGTGCCAGCAGCTTAGATTCGACAGGGGCCGCGGGAGAGACCCAGTACTTC,CASSLDSTGAAGETQYF
-,TRBV19,once,TRBJ2-7,TGTGCCAGTAGTATATCAACAGGTAGCGAGCAGTACTTC,CASSISTGSEQYF
TRBD2,TRBV27,-,TRBJ2-3,TGTGCCAGCAGATTAGCGGGAGTTCTTACAGATACGCAGTATTTT,CASRLAGVLTDTQYF
TRBD1,TRBV19,-,TRBJ1-1,TGTGCCAGTAGTCCGCTACGGGACAGGGCCAGGGAAGCTTTCTTT,CASSPLRDRAREAFF
TRBD2,TRBV5-6,-,TRBJ2-1,TGTGCCAGCAGTCCGTTCGGGACTAGCGTTTCTGCTTACAATGAGCAGTTCTTC,CASSPFGTSVSAYNEQFF
-,TRBV9,-,TRBJ2-7,TGTGCCAGCAGCGTAGTGGAGACCTCCTACGAGCAGTACTTC,CASSVVETSYEQYF
TRBD2,TRBV5-6,once,TRBJ2-2,TGTGCCAGCATCCGGCGGGGGCGGGAGGGCCGTACCGGGGAGCTGTTTTTT,CASIRRGREGRTGELFF
TRBD1,TRBV6-1,-,TRBJ2-1,TGTGCCAGCAGGGGACAGGGGATCGATGAGCAGTTCTTC,CASRGQGIDEQFF
-,TRBV29-1,-,TRBJ2-1,TGCAGCGTTGATAGACAGATGAGCTCCTACAATGAGCAGTTCTTC,CSVDRQMSSYNEQFF
-,TRBV6-1,-,TRBJ2-1,TGTGCCAGCAGCCCGAACAGGGTCAATGAGCAGTTCTTC,CASSPNRVNEQFF
-,TRBV12-5,-,TRBJ2-4,TGTGCTAGTGGTTTCGGAGGGGACATTCAGTACTTC,CASGFGGDIQYF
TRBD1,TRBV6-1,-,TRBJ2-5,TGTGCCAGCAGTGAGGGGACAGGGGAAGAGACCCAGTACTTC,CASSEGTGEETQYF
TRBD2,TRBV19,-,TRBJ2-2,TGTGCCAGTACCCTAGCGGGAGGGCCTGGCGGGGAGCTGTTTTTT,CASTLAGGPGGELFF
-,TRBV7-9,few,TRBJ2-1,TGTGCCAGCAGCTTAGAGCGCCTCAATGAGCAGTTCTTC,CASSLERLNEQFF
-,TRBV29-1,few,TRBJ2-5,TGCAGCGTTGCGGGACAACCCCAAGAGACCCAGTACTTC,CSVAGQPQETQYF
-,TRBV6-1,-,TRBJ1-3,TGTGCCAGCAGTATGACTTACCCGGACACCATATATTTT,CASSMTYPDTIYF
TRBD1,TRBV6-1,-,TRBJ1-2,TGTGCCAGCAGTGAACAAACCGGGACAGGGTATGGCTACACCTTC,CASSEQTGTGYGYTF
-,TRBV19,-,TRBJ1-2,TGTGCCAGTAGTATGGGCCGCCGGTCGGGGAGGGATGGCTACACCTTC,CASSMGRRSGRDGYTF
TRBD1,TRBV5-1,-,TRBJ2-5,TGCGCCAGCAGCTTCCCGGGACAGTCCATGGAGACCCAGTACTTC,CASSFPGQSMETQYF
TRBD2,TRBV5-4,-,TRBJ2-5,TGTGCCAGCAGCCGGACTAGACAAGAGACCCAGTACTTC,CASSRTRQETQYF
TRBD2,TRBV28,once,TRBJ2-1,TGTGCCAGCAAGGCTAGCGGCTCTGGCAAGGTGTTCTTC,CASKASGSGKVFF
-,TRBV7-9,-,TRBJ1-1,TGTGCCAGCAGCTTAAGGAGAACTGAAGCTTTCTTT,CASSLRRTEAFF
TRBD2,TRBV5-1,-,TRBJ2-3,TGCGCCAGCAGCCTCCCGGGACTAGCATCGGCAGATACGCAGTATTTT,CASSLPGLASADTQYF
-,TRBV5-1,-,TRBJ1-4,TGCGCCAGCAGCTTGGTGACAGATGAAAAACTGTTTTTT,CASSLVTDEKLFF
-,TRBV4-1,few,TRBJ2-5,TGCGCCAGCAGCCAATCCGACAGACAAGAGACCCAGTACTTC,CASSQSDRQETQYF
-,TRBV10-3,-,TRBJ1-2,TGTGCCATCAGTGACCTGACAGGCATCTATGGCTACACCTTC,CAISDLTGIYGYTF
-,TRBV5-1,-,TRBJ2-7,TGCGCCAGCAGCTTGGGCTGGCAGGCGACCTCCTACGAGCAGTACTTC,CASSLGWQATSYEQYF
-,TRBV7-2,-,TRBJ2-7,TGTGCCAGCAGCCGGGCGGGTAGCGGCCCCTACGAGCAGTACTTC,CASSRAGSGPYEQYF
TRBD1,TRBV4-2,-,TRBJ2-7,TGTGCCAGCAGCCAAGATAGGGACAGGACCTACGAGCAGTACTTC,CASSQDRDRTYEQYF
-,TRBV4-1,-,TRBJ2-7,TGCGCCAGCAGCCAAGGCGTGGGGCAGGGGTTTGGCGAGCAGTACTTC,CASSQGVGQGFGEQYF
-,TRBV5-4,-,TRBJ2-1,TGTGCCAGCAGCCCGACCGGGAACAGACAAAAAAGTTGGTCCTACAATGAGCAGTTCTTC,CASSPTGNRQKSWSYNEQFF
-,TRBV7-9,few,TRBJ2-3,TGTGCCAGCAGCGAGGGATGGGATACGCAGTATTTT,CASSEGWDTQYF
TRBD1,TRBV5-4,-,TRBJ1-6,TGTGCCAGCAGCTTGTGGGGACAGGGCCCCCTCCACTTT,CASSLWGQGPLHF
TRBD1,TRBV6-6,-,TRBJ2-3,TGTGCCAGCTGCACCGTCGGGACAGCCTACACAGATACGCAGTATTTT,CASCTVGTAYTDTQYF
TRBD1,TRBV19,once,TRBJ1-1,TGTGCCAGTAGTGTCGGACAGGGTTTGCCTGAAGCTTTCTTT,CASSVGQGLPEAFF
TRBD1,TRBV5-1,-,TRBJ1-4,TGCGCCAGCAGCTTGACAGGGGATGAAAAACTGTTTTTT,CASSLTGDEKLFF
TRBD1,TRBV4-1,-,TRBJ2-7,TGCGCCAGCAGTCATCCCGGGACAGGGCGCGAGCAGTACTTC,CASSHPGTGREQYF
TRBD2,TRBV5-1,-,TRBJ2-1,TGCGCCAGCAGCGGAAGCGGGAGACCCTACAATGAGCAGTTCTTC,CASSGSGRPYNEQFF